A selection of T cell receptor beta chains follows, all from one sample in a study of cytomegalovirus exposure and HLA in healthy donors. Method: immunoSEQ multiplex PCR; TCRdb's copy keeps in-frame clones and lacks some. Of about 98,000 clones in the sample, more than 60% were seen once. Source material: PBMCs. These receptors were obtained from a man over 45 in good health and CMV-seronegative. Both conserved end residues are trimmed from each CDR3.

v_gene	j_gene	CDR3aa
TRBV7-3	TRBJ2-2	ASSLTPTSGRGGTGELF
TRBV27	TRBJ2-7	ASSQGVRHYEQY
TRBV9	TRBJ2-1	ASSRTSSYNEQF
TRBV30	TRBJ1-6	AWSARRGRGSPLH
TRBV27	TRBJ2-2	ASSTPGPNTGELF
TRBV15	TRBJ1-5	ATSMWTGGQPQH
TRBV6-1	TRBJ2-2	ASNQVGGTGELF
TRBV6-1	TRBJ1-4	ASSRDSATNEKLF
TRBV28	TRBJ1-1	ASSSPGNQAF
TRBV6-6	TRBJ2-2	ASSWGQNTGELF
TRBV5-1	TRBJ2-4	ASSQGGGSKNIQY
TRBV19	TRBJ1-4	ASSIASGGGEKLF
TRBV27	TRBJ1-5	ASTGQGADQPQH
TRBV10-3	TRBJ2-5	AISEVGGRAQETQY
TRBV7-9	TRBJ2-7	ASSPPGGGGSYEQY